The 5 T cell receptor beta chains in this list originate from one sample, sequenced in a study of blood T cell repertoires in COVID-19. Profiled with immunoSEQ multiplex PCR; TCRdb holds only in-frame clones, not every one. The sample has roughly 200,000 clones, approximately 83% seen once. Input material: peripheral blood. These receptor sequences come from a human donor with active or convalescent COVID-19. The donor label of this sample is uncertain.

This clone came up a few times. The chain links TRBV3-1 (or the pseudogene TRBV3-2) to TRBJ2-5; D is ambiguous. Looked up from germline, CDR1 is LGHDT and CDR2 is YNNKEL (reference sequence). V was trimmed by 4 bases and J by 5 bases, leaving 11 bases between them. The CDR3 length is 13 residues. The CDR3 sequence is CASSPLSTETQYF. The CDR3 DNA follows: TGTGCCAGCAGCCCCTTAAGCACCGAGACCCAGTACTTC.

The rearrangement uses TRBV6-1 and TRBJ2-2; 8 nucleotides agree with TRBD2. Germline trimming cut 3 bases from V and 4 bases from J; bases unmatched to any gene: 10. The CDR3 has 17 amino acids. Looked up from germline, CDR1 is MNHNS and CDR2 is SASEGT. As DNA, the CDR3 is TGTGCCAGCAGTGACAGTAGCACGGGGGGGCCCACCGGGGAGCTGTTTTTT. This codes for CASSDSSTGGPTGELFF.

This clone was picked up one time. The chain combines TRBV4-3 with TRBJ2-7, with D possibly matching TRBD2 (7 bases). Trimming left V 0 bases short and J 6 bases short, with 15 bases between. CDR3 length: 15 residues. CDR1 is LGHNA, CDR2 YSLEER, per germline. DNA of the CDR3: TGCGCCAGCAGCCAAGAGGGGGGGCAGGGCGGCGAGCAGTACTTC. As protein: CASSQEGGQGGEQYF.

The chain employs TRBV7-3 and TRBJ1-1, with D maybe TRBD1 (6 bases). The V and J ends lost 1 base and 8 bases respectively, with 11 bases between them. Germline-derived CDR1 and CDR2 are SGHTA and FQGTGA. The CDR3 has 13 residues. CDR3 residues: CASSLRTAGEAFF. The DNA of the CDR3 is TGTGCCAGCAGCTTAAGGACAGCAGGGGAAGCTTTCTTT.

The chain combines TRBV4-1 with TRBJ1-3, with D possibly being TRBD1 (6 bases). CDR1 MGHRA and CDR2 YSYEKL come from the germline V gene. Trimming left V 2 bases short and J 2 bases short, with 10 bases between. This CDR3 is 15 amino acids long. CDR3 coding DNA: TGCGCCAGCAGCCAAATTGGGGGCACTGGAAACACCATATATTTT. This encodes CASSQIGGTGNTIYF.